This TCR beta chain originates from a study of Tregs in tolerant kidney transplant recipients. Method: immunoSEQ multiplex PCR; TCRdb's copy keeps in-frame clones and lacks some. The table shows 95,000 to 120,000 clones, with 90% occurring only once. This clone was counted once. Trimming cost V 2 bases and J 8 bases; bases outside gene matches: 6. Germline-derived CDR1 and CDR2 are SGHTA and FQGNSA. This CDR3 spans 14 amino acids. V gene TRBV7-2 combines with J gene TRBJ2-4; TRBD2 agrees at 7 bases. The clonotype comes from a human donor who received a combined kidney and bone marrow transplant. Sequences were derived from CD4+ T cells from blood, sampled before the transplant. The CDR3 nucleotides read TGTGCCAGCAGCTTATGGGGCGGGAGTGACATTCAGTACTTC. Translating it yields CASSLWGGSDIQYF.